This T cell receptor (beta chain) is drawn from a study of cytomegalovirus exposure and HLA in healthy donors. On the study more broadly: Assignment to the Caucasian-associated ancestry cluster applied to around 82% of the roughly 410 genotyped donors. General study results and limits: It was reported in a later analysis that an Asian-associated ancestry cluster showed fewer N-insertions than the roughly 620-donor mean. For TCR beta chains, V- and J-gene trimming was later linked to a missense DCLRE1C variant.

Researchers ran the PCR with 60 Vbeta and 13 Jbeta primers. Measured with immunoSEQ multiplex PCR; TCRdb has only the in-frame clones, and not every one. This table holds roughly 160,000 clones, around four fifths found once. This CDR3 region has 17 residues. V shed 4 bases, J shed 4 bases, and the junction held 10 bases outside the gene matches. From germline, CDR1 is SGHTA and CDR2 FQGNSA. This clone was recorded only once. Its specificity is not known. V usage is TRBV7-2 and J usage is TRBJ2-1, with 10 bases identical to TRBD2. This receptor was obtained from a woman between 45 and 60 years old in good health and CMV-seronegative. The source material was PBMCs. The CDR3 nucleotides read TGTGCCAGCAGCTCCCCCGTTCTAGCGGGAGCTTACAATGAGCAGTTCTTC. This translates into CASSSPVLAGAYNEQFF.